This TCR beta chain was sequenced for a study of shared clonotypes between healthy human individuals. Study at large: Researchers drew samples from a couple of women and a few men aged 18 to 49. CD8 memory received one plate per donor, CD8 naive two, CD4 memory three and CD4 naive three. Study-wide results and limits: An expected dependence of interdonor clonotype sharing on sequencing depth was noted.

The CDR3 consists of 14 residues. Trimming took off 0 bases at V and 2 bases at J, with 9 bases between the two ends. Germline V gene sequence: CDR1 SGHRS, CDR2 YFSETQ. Donors comprised healthy HIV-negative adults lacking recent acute infections or vaccinations. TCRdb's table, derived via immunoSEQ multiplex PCR, lists solely in-frame clones and lacks some. The table lists roughly 2.5 million clones, more than 80% of them singletons. A note on this clone: The target antigen is unknown.

V and J are TRBV5-1 and TRBJ2-7; D remains unclear. Source material: naive CD4+ T cells sorted from blood. Noted subset: CD45RA+ positively selected. The origin of this receptor is a man aged 18 to 35 in good health. The CDR3 sequence is CASSLAQLTYEQYF. CDR3 DNA sequence: TGCGCCAGCAGCTTGGCCCAGCTTACCTACGAGCAGTACTTC.